This T cell receptor beta chain stems from a study of human T cells and chemical hapten exposure. Study background: Diphenylcyclopropenone was applied weekly to patients' scalps across the roughly 24-week study. The study, taken as a whole, reports: Higher patch test scores went with higher counts of PT1 expanded TCRs.

TCRdb reprocessed the RACE reads with MiXCR, giving one entry per CDR3 protein. The table shows roughly 62,000 distinct CDR3 sequences, with roughly an eighth occurring only once. Time point here: patch test 3, about 24 weeks after DPC sensitization. This sample's treatment: therapeutic diphenylcyclopropenone sensitization with weekly scalp DPC. The study enrolled 18 to 70-year-old alopecia patients suitable for DPC. Total RNA extraction was carried out from unfractionated whole blood. This clonotype has at least ten counts. Its target is unknown. The CDR3 contains 13 residues. Germline CDR1 and CDR2: SQVTM and ANQGSEA. V lost 0 bases and J lost 4, with 10 bases in between.

Sequenced here: whole blood, sampled in connection with sensitization to the hapten diphenylcyclopropenone (DPC). This TCR derives from a man younger than 40 with alopecia areata. Some clones in this sample may be carry-over from other donors' samples. The chain carries TRBV29-1 and TRBJ2-7; perhaps TRBD2 as D (5 bases). In DNA, the CDR3 is TGCAGCGTTGAAGATAGAGGGTTATACGAGCAGTACTTC. Protein sequence: CSVEDRGLYEQYF.